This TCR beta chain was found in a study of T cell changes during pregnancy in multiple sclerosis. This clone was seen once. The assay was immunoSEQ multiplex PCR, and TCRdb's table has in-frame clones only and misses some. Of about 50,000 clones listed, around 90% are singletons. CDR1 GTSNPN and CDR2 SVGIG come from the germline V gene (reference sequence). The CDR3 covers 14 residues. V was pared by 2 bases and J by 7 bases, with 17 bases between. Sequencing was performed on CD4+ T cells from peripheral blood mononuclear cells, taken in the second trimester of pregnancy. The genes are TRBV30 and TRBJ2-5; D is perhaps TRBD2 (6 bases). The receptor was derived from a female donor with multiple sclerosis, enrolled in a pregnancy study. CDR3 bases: TGTGCCTGGAGTCAAAAGCGGGTCGGGGGGACCCAGTACTTC. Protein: CAWSQKRVGGTQYF.